The sequence of this TCR beta chain was determined in a study of T-cell reconstitution after alpha-beta-depleted transplantation in children. Germline CDR1 reads LGHNA; CDR2 reads YSLEER. CDR3 length: 13 residues. V lost 2 bases, J lost 4 bases, and 5 bases lay in between. During its preparation, the TCRbeta library received unique molecular identifiers. Each CDR3 protein gets one entry after TCRdb re-called the PCR reads with MiXCR. Of around 370,000 distinct CDR3 sequences listed, about a tenth were seen once; the top ten hold less than 2.5%. Sequenced material: PBMCs from the stem cell graft donor, taken from the stem cell graft. The chain couples TRBV4-3 to TRBJ1-4; the D gene is possibly TRBD1 (5 bases). The sequence derives from a human donor who donated a stem cell graft to a child with acute lymphoblastic leukemia. The CDR3: CASSQQGNEKLFF. CDR3 bases: TGCGCCAGCAGCCAACAGGGTAATGAAAAACTGTTTTTT.